A single sample gave rise to the 20 T cell receptor beta chains below, sequenced in a study of shared clonotypes between healthy human individuals. Produced via immunoSEQ multiplex PCR; TCRdb's table is partial and in-frame only. The sample comprises about 470,000 clones, about 85% of which are singletons, and approximately 13% rests with the top ten. The source material was PBMCs. These TCRs come from a woman in her thirties or forties in good health. Some clones in this sample may be carry-over from other donors' samples.

This clone was observed a handful of times. V is TRBV6-6 and J is TRBJ1-5; D uncertain. Germline V gene sequence: CDR1 MNHNY, CDR2 SVGAGI (reference sequence). This CDR3 comprises 14 residues. The V and J ends lost 7 bases and 11 bases respectively, with 21 bases between them. The CDR3 nucleotides are TGTGCCAGCAAGGTCACAACCGATAACGGGGCCCAGCATTTT. Encoded protein: CASKVTTDNGAQHF.

The CDR3 sequence: CASSPPTGSLYAEAFF. The CDR3, as DNA: TGTGCCAGCTCACCACCCACAGGCTCCCTGTACGCTGAAGCTTTCTTT. The gene calls are TRBV18 and TRBJ1-1; a possible D gene is TRBD1 (5 bases). The V end lost 0 bases, the J end lost 6 bases, and 17 bases lay between the germline ends. Germline CDR1 and CDR2: KGHSH and LQKENI. This CDR3 spans 16 amino acids.

The chain links TRBV7-9 to TRBJ1-3, with 12 bases matching TRBD1. Germline CDR1 and CDR2: SEHNR and FQNEAQ (reference sequence). CDR3 length: 19 residues. With 4 bases clipped from V and 3 bases from J, the junction kept 13 bases outside the gene matches. The CDR3 sequence: CASSSTAGTGGQFGNTIYF. The DNA for the CDR3 is TGTGCCAGCAGCTCAACAGCCGGGACAGGGGGCCAATTTGGAAACACCATATATTTT.

Many counts were recorded for this clone. This chain links TRBV29-1 with TRBJ1-1; D might be TRBD1 (5 bases). This CDR3 is 15 amino acids long. From germline, CDR1 is SQVTM and CDR2 ANQGSEA. V lost 6 bases and J lost 1, with 18 bases in between. CDR3 region: CSVVIAGTANTEAFF. The CDR3 DNA follows: TGCAGCGTCGTGATAGCGGGGACCGCGAACACTGAAGCTTTCTTT.

The chain employs TRBV6-1 and TRBJ2-5, with TRBD2 matching 7 bases. CDR1 and CDR2 from the germline V gene are MNHNS and SASEGT. The CDR3 has 15 residues. With V trimmed by 1 base and J by 5 bases, 7 bases remained unmatched. The CDR3 reads CASSEGVGEGETQYF. As DNA, the CDR3 is TGTGCCAGCAGTGAAGGTGTAGGGGAGGGGGAGACCCAGTACTTC.

The chain joins TRBV5-6 to TRBJ1-2; perhaps TRBD1 as D (5 bases). V shed 4 bases and J shed 3 bases, with 10 bases lying between them. The germline CDR1 and CDR2 sequences are SGHDT and YYEEEE. The CDR3 consists of 13 residues. DNA of the CDR3: TGTGCCAGCAGCCAAGACAGATACTATGGCTACACCTTC. Amino acids: CASSQDRYYGYTF.

This clone was picked up many times. Different DNA sequences within this sample yield the same CDR3. The rearrangement uses TRBV9 and TRBJ2-7; no reliable D call. Germline V gene lookup returns CDR1 SGDLS and CDR2 YYNGEE. This CDR3 spans 14 amino acids. V gave up 4 bases and J gave up 1 base, with 12 bases separating them. The DNA for the CDR3 is TGTGCCAGCAGCCCCTCAACAGCTTCCTACGAGCAGTACTTC. Residues: CASSPSTASYEQYF.

The V call is TRBV10-2, the J call TRBJ1-1; D perhaps matches TRBD1 (6 bases). The CDR3 is made up of 16 amino acids. Germline-derived CDR1 and CDR2 are WSHSY and SAAADI. With 7 bases removed from V and 4 bases from J, the gap between germline ends came to 22 bases. CDR3 DNA sequence: TGCGCCAGCATTCGAAACGACGGGGGGCGAGGCACTGAAGCTTTCTTT. It translates to CASIRNDGGRGTEAFF.

The chain links TRBV5-6 to TRBJ1-2; TRBD1 matches at 7 bases. V lost 4 bases and J lost 4; bases outside the gene matches: 10. The CDR3 is 15 residues long. Germline values: CDR1 SGHDT, CDR2 YYEEEE. This chain's CDR3 is CASSPTPTGFYGYTF. The CDR3 coding sequence is TGTGCCAGCAGCCCCACCCCGACAGGGTTCTATGGCTACACCTTC.

The V gene is TRBV5-4, the J gene TRBJ2-1, with no clear D. Deletions cut 2 bases from V and 6 bases from J, with 12 bases between. CDR3 size: 14 residues. CDR1 and CDR2 (germline): SGHNT, YYREEE (reference sequence). The CDR3 sequence is CASSLPLQPNEQFF. The CDR3 region has the DNA TGTGCCAGCAGCTTACCTTTGCAGCCCAATGAGCAGTTCTTC.

This clone occurred a few times. This specimen includes other DNA sequences encoding the same CDR3. The rearrangement links TRBV5-1 to TRBJ2-2; D not resolved. This CDR3 region has 14 residues. Between the trimmed V and J ends, which lost 1 base and 1 base, there was a span of 5 bases. CDR1 is SGHRS, CDR2 YFSETQ, per germline. CDR3 sequence reads: CASSLSLNTGELFF. The DNA of the CDR3 is TGCGCCAGCAGCTTGTCGCTGAACACCGGGGAGCTGTTTTTT. Looking up the rest from reference TRBV5-1 and TRBJ2-2 gives the full variable domain: KAGVTQTPRYLIKTRGQQVTLSCSPISGHRSVSWYQQTPGQGLQFLFEYFSETQRNKGNFPGRFSGRQFSNSRSEMNVSTLELGDSALYLCASSLSLNTGELFFGEGSRLTVL.

The chain recombines TRBV9 with TRBJ2-7; tentatively, D is TRBD2 (6 bases). Trimming removed 0 bases at V and 0 bases at J, with 13 bases between. The CDR3 is made up of 16 amino acids. Germline V gene lookup returns CDR1 SGDLS and CDR2 YYNGEE. CDR3 amino acids: CASSVGAGTTSYEQYF. The CDR3 DNA reads as TGTGCCAGCAGCGTAGGTGCGGGGACCACCTCCTACGAGCAGTACTTC.

In the case of this clone: Other DNA sequences in the sample encode the same CDR3. V usage is TRBV30 and J usage is TRBJ1-2; perhaps TRBD1 as D (5 bases). V shed 2 bases and J shed 3 bases, with 10 bases lying between them. The CDR3 is 13 residues long. The germline CDR1 and CDR2 sequences are GTSNPN and SVGIG (reference sequence). The CDR3 is CAWSKGGDYGYTF. The CDR3 DNA sequence: TGTGCCTGGAGTAAAGGAGGGGACTATGGCTACACCTTC.

The chain is built from TRBV19 and TRBJ2-7, with 13 bases identical to TRBD2. V gave up 4 bases and J gave up 2 bases; unmatched junction bases: 8. This CDR3 region has 17 residues. Germline values: CDR1 LNHDA, CDR2 SQIVND (reference sequence). CDR3 coding DNA: TGTGCCAGTAGTACCTCGGGGACTAGCGGGACTCCCTACGAGCAGTACTTC. This sequence encodes CASSTSGTSGTPYEQYF.

This clone was counted ten times or more. The V call is TRBV7-6, the J call TRBJ2-7; 10 bases are a match to TRBD2. Looked up from germline, CDR1 is SGHVS and CDR2 is FNYEAQ. The CDR3 is made up of 15 amino acids. J lost 0 bases, V lost 5 bases, and 4 bases had no gene match. CDR3 sequence reads: CASSRTSGLSYEQYF. The CDR3 DNA sequence: TGTGCCAGCAGCAGGACTAGCGGACTCTCCTACGAGCAGTACTTC.

CDR3 region: CASSQEAGLTYEQYF. The DNA for the CDR3 is TGCGCCAGCAGCCAAGAGGCGGGACTCACCTACGAGCAGTACTTC. The chain has TRBV4-3 and TRBJ2-7; the D gene is possibly TRBD2 (6 bases). The CDR3 has 15 amino acids. Trimming shortened V by 0 bases and J by 2 bases, and 11 bases separated the two germline ends. The germline gives CDR1 LGHNA, CDR2 YSLEER.

The rearrangement joins TRBV4-2 to TRBJ2-1; D ambiguous. V gave up 1 base and J gave up 5 bases, with 12 bases separating them. Germline V gene sequence: CDR1 LGHNA, CDR2 YNFKEQ. The CDR3 length is 15 residues. CDR3: CASSQVTLLDNEQFF. The CDR3 DNA follows: TGTGCCAGCAGCCAAGTCACCCTACTCGACAATGAGCAGTTCTTC.

This clone was observed a single time. This chain links TRBV5-4 with TRBJ1-2, with TRBD1 as a possible D gene (5 bases). Trimming took off 4 bases at V and 5 bases at J, with 12 bases between the two ends. Per germline, CDR1 SGHNT and CDR2 YYREEE (reference sequence). The CDR3 has 13 amino acids. The CDR3 protein is CASSDAGRYGYTF. The DNA of the CDR3 is TGTGCCAGCAGCGATGCAGGGCGGTATGGCTACACCTTC.

The chain is built from TRBV13 and TRBJ1-1; the D gene is possibly TRBD1 (5 bases). The V gene lost 3 bases and the J gene lost 1 base, with 18 bases spanning the gap. The CDR3 runs to 17 residues. Germline CDR1 is PRHDT and CDR2 is FYEKMQ (reference sequence). The CDR3 DNA sequence: TGTGCCAGCAGCTTGGGTTGGTCGGTGACAGCGAACACTGAAGCTTTCTTT. Translating gives CASSLGWSVTANTEAFF.

The chain employs TRBV11-2 and TRBJ2-3; D gene unclear. V lost 1 base to trimming and J lost 5 bases, with 7 bases between them. Germline V gene data show CDR1 as SGHAT and CDR2 as FQNNGV. This CDR3 contains 13 residues. CDR3 sequence (DNA): TGTGCCAGCAGCTTAGGATTCGAAGATACGCAGTATTTT. Translated, it gives CASSLGFEDTQYF.